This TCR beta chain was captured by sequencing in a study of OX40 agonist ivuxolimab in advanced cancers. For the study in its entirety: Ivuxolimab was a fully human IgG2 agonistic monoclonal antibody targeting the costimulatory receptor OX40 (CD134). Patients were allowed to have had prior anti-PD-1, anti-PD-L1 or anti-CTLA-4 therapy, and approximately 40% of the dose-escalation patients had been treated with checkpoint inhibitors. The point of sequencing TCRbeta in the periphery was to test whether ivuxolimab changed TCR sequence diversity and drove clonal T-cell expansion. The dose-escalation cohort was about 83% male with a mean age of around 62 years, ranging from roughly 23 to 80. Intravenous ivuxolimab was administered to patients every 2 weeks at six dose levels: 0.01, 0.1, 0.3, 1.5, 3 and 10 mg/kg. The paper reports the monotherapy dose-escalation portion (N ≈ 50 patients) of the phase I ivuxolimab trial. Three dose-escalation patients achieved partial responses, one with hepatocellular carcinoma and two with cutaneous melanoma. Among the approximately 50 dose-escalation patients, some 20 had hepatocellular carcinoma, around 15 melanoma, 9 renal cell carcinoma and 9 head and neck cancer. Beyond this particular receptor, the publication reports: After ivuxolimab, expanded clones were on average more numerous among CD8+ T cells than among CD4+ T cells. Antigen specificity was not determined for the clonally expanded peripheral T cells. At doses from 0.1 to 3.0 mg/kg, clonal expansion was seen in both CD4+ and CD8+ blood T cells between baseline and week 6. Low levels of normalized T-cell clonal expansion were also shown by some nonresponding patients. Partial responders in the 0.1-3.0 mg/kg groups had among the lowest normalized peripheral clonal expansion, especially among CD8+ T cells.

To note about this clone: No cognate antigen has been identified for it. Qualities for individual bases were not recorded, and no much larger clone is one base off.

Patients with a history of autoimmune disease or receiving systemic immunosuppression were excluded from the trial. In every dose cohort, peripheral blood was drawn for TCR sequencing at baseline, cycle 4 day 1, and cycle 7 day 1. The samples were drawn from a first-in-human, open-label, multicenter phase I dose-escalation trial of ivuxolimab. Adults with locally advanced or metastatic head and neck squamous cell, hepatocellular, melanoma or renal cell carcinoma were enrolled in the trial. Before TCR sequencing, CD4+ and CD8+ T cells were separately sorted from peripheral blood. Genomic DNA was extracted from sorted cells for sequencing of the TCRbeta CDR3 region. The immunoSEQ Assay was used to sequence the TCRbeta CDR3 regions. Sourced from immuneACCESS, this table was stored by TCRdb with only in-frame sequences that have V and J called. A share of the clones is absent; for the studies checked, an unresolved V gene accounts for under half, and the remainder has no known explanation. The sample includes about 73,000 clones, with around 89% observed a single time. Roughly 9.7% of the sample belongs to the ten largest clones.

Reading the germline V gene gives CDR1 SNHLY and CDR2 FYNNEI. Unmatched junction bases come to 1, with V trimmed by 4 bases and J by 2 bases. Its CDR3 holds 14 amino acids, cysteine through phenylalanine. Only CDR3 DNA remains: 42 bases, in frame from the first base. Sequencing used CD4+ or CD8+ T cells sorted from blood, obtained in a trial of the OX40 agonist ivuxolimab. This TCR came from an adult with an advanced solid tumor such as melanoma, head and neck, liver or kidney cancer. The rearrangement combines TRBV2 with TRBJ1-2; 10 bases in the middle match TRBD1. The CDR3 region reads CASSADRGNYGYTF. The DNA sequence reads TGTGCCAGCAGTGCGGACAGGGGGAACTATGGCTACACCTTC.